The T cell receptor beta chain described here comes from a study of blood T cell repertoires in COVID-19. Across the whole study: From the United States, Italy and Spain came samples of acute and convalescent COVID-19. Sources were T cells, B-cell-depleted T cells, or PBMCs; the material itself was cDNA or gDNA.

V shed 3 bases and J 7 bases; nucleotides not matched to a gene: 5. Per the germline V gene, CDR1 is LNHDA and CDR2 is SQIVND (reference sequence). This CDR3 is 15 amino acids long. Generated by immunoSEQ multiplex PCR, the TCRdb table keeps only in-frame clones and is missing some. This table has roughly 150,000 clones, over 70% appearing once. Specimen: PBMCs or T cells enriched from blood (not recorded which). The origin of this receptor is a woman between 40 and 55 years old with acute COVID-19. The V call is TRBV19, the J call TRBJ2-1, with TRBD2 matching 11 bases. CDR3: CASSMTTSGRNEQFF. CDR3 nucleotide sequence: TGTGCCAGTAGTATGACCACTAGCGGGAGAAATGAGCAGTTCTTC.